This T cell receptor beta chain came from a study of T-cell memory formation after mild COVID-19. Study-wide context: Clusters were largely donor specific.

Germline-derived CDR1 and CDR2 are SGHRS and YFSETQ. The CDR3 has 13 amino acids. Trimming took off 4 bases at V and 6 bases at J, with 13 bases between the two ends. TCRdb analysed the 5' RACE reads with MiXCR anew, one entry per CDR3 protein. The profile shows some 410,000 distinct CDR3 sequences, more than 20% of them singletons. This receptor was obtained from an adult woman who had mild COVID-19 (a few samples of this study predate the infection). Cell type and time point are not known. The chain employs TRBV5-1 and TRBJ1-2; possible D gene TRBD1, 6 bases. The sequencing input was PBMCs or a T cell subset sorted from them (not recorded which). DNA for the CDR3: TGCGCCAGCAGCCAGGGGTCGCCAGATGGCTACACCTTC. This codes for CASSQGSPDGYTF. Supplemented by reference TRBV5-1 and TRBJ1-2, the full variable domain reads KAGVTQTPRYLIKTRGQQVTLSCSPISGHRSVSWYQQTPGQGLQFLFEYFSETQRNKGNFPGRFSGRQFSNSRSEMNVSTLELGDSALYLCASSQGSPDGYTFGSGTRLTVV.